This T cell receptor beta chain was profiled in a study of beta chain features in type 1 diabetes (dated 2018 in TCRdb). Notes on the research overall: Mean age, gender distribution, total cell number and subset yield were not different between patients and healthy donors. A total of roughly 100 million sorted cells were examined across all samples, and a strong correlation was observed between cell number per subset and RNA yield. The study compared TCRB repertoires of sorted circulating CD4+ T cell subsets between recently diagnosed type 1 diabetes patients and matched healthy donors. Naive and central memory subsets were obtained from all 28 donors, but regulatory and stem cell-like memory subsets were isolated from only 8 patients and roughly eight healthy donors.

The entire amount of isolated RNA was reverse transcribed using the High Capacity cDNA Reverse Transcription Kit, so the sequenced TCRB transcripts were expressed ones. Deep immunoSEQ sequencing was performed on naive, central memory and regulatory T cell samples, with an average of around 3.4 million total reads per sample. Sorted cells were lysed in RLT buffer, and RNA was extracted using DNase-treated RNeasy Micro or Mini kits according to cell number. To prevent cross-contamination, every cell subset was processed on its own, while patient and healthy donor samples were processed together. The immunoSEQ multiplex PCR was used to amplify TCRB sequences from cDNA, yielding 87-bp fragments that span the CDR3 region. The amplicons were sequenced using the Illumina HiSeq platform. From the authors' description of their analysis: PCR bias was corrected computationally using synthetic template baselines, and reads within Hamming distance 2 were collapsed, with unmergeable singletons discarded. Reads were aligned against IMGT to assign V, D and J genes, CDR3 length and insertions or deletions at six rearrangement sites. Within each subset, clonotype counts were normalized to the number of sorted cells before true diversity and Gini coefficients were calculated with the tcR R package. The overlap coefficient, calculated on TCRB nucleotide sequences, was used to measure repertoire sharing. As a proxy for the pre-selection repertoire, out-of-frame TCRB sequences from naive cells were analyzed. Sourced from immuneACCESS, this table was stored by TCRdb with only in-frame sequences that have V and J called. A share of the clones is absent; for the studies checked, an unresolved V gene accounts for under half, and the remainder has no known explanation. The V and J calls and the clone size are those of that table, but D and trimming were determined from the DNA. The sample table records 350,000 to 400,000 clones; around 12% of these occur just once. 0.008% to 0.011% of the sample belongs to the ten largest clones.

Study-level results and caveats: A moderate but significant shortening of TCRB CDR3 length was observed in type 1 diabetes patients in all four CD4+ subsets. At VDJ recombination sites, patients with type 1 diabetes made fewer insertions and deleted more nucleotides, a pattern implying thymic rearrangement abnormalities. Because the HLA sub-analyses included only small numbers of individuals, any influence of HLA type on TCRB rearrangement was left unresolved. Because cDNA was sequenced instead of genomic DNA, highly expressing activated cells could be over-represented, though the groups showed no difference in activation or CD3 levels. Shorter templates might have been favored by PCR, but patient and control samples were amplified and corrected together, so both groups would have been affected equally by any skew. Naive, central memory and regulatory TCRB repertoires appeared to be more alike among patients than among healthy donors.

CDR1 SQVTM and CDR2 ANQGSEA were looked up in the germline V gene. At the junction V is shortened by 6 bases and J by 2 bases, with 6 bases in between. The CDR3 measures 11 amino acids from cysteine to phenylalanine. Just CDR3 DNA is preserved here, 33 bases in frame from base 1. Each donor gave one peripheral blood draw, averaging approximately 0.12 L, which was collected into heparinised tubes. A BD FACSAria II and a panel including CD45RO, CCR7, CD25, CD127, CD95 and CD27 were used to sort naive, central memory, regulatory and stem cell-like memory CD4+ T cells. All sorted populations exceeded 98% purity. Right away, PBMCs were isolated by Lymphoprep density gradient centrifugation and were stained directly, with no culture step. So that batch effects would be minimized, each experiment stained and sorted samples in pairs, pairing one healthy donor with one patient. Remarks on this clone: It has no known antigen specificity. Per-base quality was not reported, and no clone a single base away is much larger than it.

Here the chain combines TRBV29-1 and TRBJ2-3; a confident D gene designation cannot be given. This receptor was obtained from a woman aged 18-35 years with type 1 diabetes. Sequenced sample: naive CD4+ T cells from blood. Interpreted using the paper, the cell subset or site label stands for: true naive CD4+ T cells. Read as DNA, the sequence is TGCAGCGTGGCCTTCACAGATACGCAGTATTTT. Its protein reads: CSVAFTDTQYF.